This T cell receptor beta chain was sequenced during a study of T cell responses to AZD1222 COVID-19 vaccine. Study summary: Second-dose timings of about 4 or about 12 weeks were pooled.

Looked up from germline, CDR1 is SGHDN and CDR2 is FVKESK. This CDR3 is built from 15 residues. V shed 4 bases and J shed 5 bases, with 17 bases lying between them. This clone occurred once. Its antigen is not identified. Overall study results and limits: Breadth and depth of Spike-specific TCRs rose after two AZD1222 doses. Spike was spanned by vaccine-associated CD4 TCRs, with dominance at 160-218 and 743-854. Clonal diversity was possibly underestimated; the donors were predominantly white British and more often female.

TCRdb keeps only in-frame clones here, not all; method: immunoSEQ multiplex PCR. Here the sample spans roughly 120,000 clones, about nine tenths being singletons. The TCR originated in an adult in good health. The sequences come from peripheral blood, collected on day 0 of AZD1222 vaccination. The chain carries TRBV14 and TRBJ2-5; weak D call: TRBD2 (5 bases). The DNA of the CDR3 is TGTGCCAGCAGCCGTCGGTCCGGGGTTGGGGAGACCCAGTACTTC. This codes for CASSRRSGVGETQYF.